One sample yielded the 24 T cell receptor beta chains listed below, sequenced in a study of blood T cells in healthy people across ages. It was with a sample-barcoded 5' primer and a J-beta primer mix that a second PCR of roughly 7 to 11 cycles was run. A single record per CDR3 protein comes from TCRdb applying MiXCR to the 5' RACE reads. The sample shows 1.5 million to 2 million distinct CDR3 sequences, 25% to 30% of them seen only once. The sequenced sample was blood. The receptors stem from a woman in her 30s in good health.

The chain has TRBV24-1 and TRBJ2-5; 11 positions agree with TRBD2. Germline loops: CDR1 KGHDR, CDR2 SFDVKD. Losses at the gene ends were 2 bases for V and 4 bases for J; bases not matched to a gene: 2. CDR3 size: 15 residues. CDR3 sequence: CATSDSGTSGETQYF. CDR3 in DNA: TGTGCCACCAGTGATTCCGGGACTAGCGGAGAGACCCAGTACTTC.

As regards this clonotype: Its ends do not fully match the called genes, so a read error is possible. The rearrangement uses TRBV7-6 and TRBJ2-3; 12 bases are a match to TRBD2. This CDR3 has 18 amino acids. Per germline, CDR1 SGHVS and CDR2 FNYEAQ. As DNA, the CDR3 is TGTGTCAGCAGCCCCGGACTAGCGGGAAACCCTAGCACAGATACGCAGTATTTT. Protein: CVSSPGLAGNPSTDTQYF.

The chain is built from TRBV27 and TRBJ1-6; D gene unclear. The germline gives CDR1 MNHEY, CDR2 SMNVEV (reference sequence). This CDR3 contains 13 residues. The V and J ends lost 7 bases and 10 bases respectively, with 14 bases between them. The CDR3 DNA follows: TGTGCCAGCACCGGGGAGGCCAACTCACCCCTCCACTTT. Translation: CASTGEANSPLHF.

In its sample, this clonotype was seen many times. The V gene is TRBV7-2, the J gene TRBJ2-7; 13 positions match TRBD2. V dropped 5 bases and J dropped 6; count of bases not matched to a gene: 7. The CDR3 sequence is 15 residues long. Germline CDR1 reads SGHTA; CDR2 reads FQGNSA. The CDR3 loop is CASSLTRTSGSEQYF. CDR3 nucleotide sequence: TGTGCCAGCAGCCTCACTCGGACTAGCGGGAGCGAGCAGTACTTC.

The chain has TRBV12-3 or TRBV12-4 and TRBJ2-2; 7 bases line up with TRBD2. This CDR3 contains 15 residues. The junction had 7 bases not matched to a gene; V was cut back by 3 bases and J by 6 bases. CDR3 amino acids: CASSFMREFAGELFF. The CDR3 region has the DNA TGTGCCAGCAGTTTTATGCGGGAGTTCGCCGGGGAGCTGTTTTTT.

This clonotype was seen ten or more times. This rearrangement joins TRBV20-1 to TRBJ2-5; D is uncertain. CDR3 length: 14 amino acids. CDR1 and CDR2 from the germline V gene are DFQATT and SNEGSKA (reference sequence). Trimming removed 3 bases at V and 0 bases at J, with 11 bases between. In nucleotides, the CDR3 is TGCAGTGCTAGTTACCGACCCAACCAAGAGACCCAGTACTTC. Its protein product is CSASYRPNQETQYF.

The chain carries TRBV9 and TRBJ2-7, with unresolved D. The ends were cut back, 0 bases at V and 6 bases at J, with 10 bases in the middle. Germline lookup yields CDR1 SGDLS and CDR2 YYNGEE. There are 13 residues in the CDR3. Here the CDR3 DNA reads TGTGCCAGCAGCGTAGAGCCCGGGTCCGAGCAGTACTTC. As protein: CASSVEPGSEQYF.

V gene TRBV12-3 or TRBV12-4 combines with J gene TRBJ2-3; perhaps TRBD2 as D (6 bases). The CDR3 runs 16 residues. V shed 5 bases and J shed 5 bases, with 20 bases lying between them. Here the CDR3 DNA reads TGTGCCAGCAGTCCCCCCCTTGGAGCGGAGGGAGATACGCAGTATTTT. Amino acids: CASSPPLGAEGDTQYF.

The gene calls are TRBV7-6 and TRBJ2-1; 16 bases align to TRBD2. CDR1 is SGHVS, CDR2 FNYEAQ, per germline. CDR3 size: 17 residues. Unmatched junction bases numbered 9, after V lost 5 bases and J lost 8 bases. DNA of the CDR3: TGTGCCAGCAGCCACCCGGGACTAGCGGGAGGGCGGCATGAGCAGTTCTTC. Translating it yields CASSHPGLAGGRHEQFF.

The chain carries TRBV29-1 and TRBJ2-1, with 11 nucleotides matching TRBD1. Germline V gene sequence: CDR1 SQVTM, CDR2 ANQGSEA. The CDR3 runs 15 residues. The trim removed 5 bases at V and 10 bases at J, leaving 13 bases unmatched. CDR3 coding DNA: TGCAGCGTTAGTTACACCGGGACAGGGGGTCAAGAGCAGTTCTTC. Its protein is CSVSYTGTGGQEQFF.

Concerning this clonotype: This may arise from a read error, as a much more abundant clone is one base away. The genes are TRBV5-1 and TRBJ1-5; the D gene is possibly TRBD1 (5 bases). The CDR3 spans 14 residues. CDR1 and CDR2 from the germline V gene are SGHRS and YFSETQ. The CDR3 sequence: CAGSLEQGGQPQHF. Written as DNA, the CDR3 is TGCGCCGGCAGCTTGGAGCAGGGTGGTCAGCCCCAGCATTTT.

CDR3 region: CASTGLGGPYYEQYF. Written as DNA, the CDR3 is TGTGCCAGCACAGGGTTAGGAGGGCCTTACTACGAGCAGTACTTC. V usage is TRBV12-3 or TRBV12-4 and J usage is TRBJ2-7; D perhaps matches TRBD2 (6 bases). Trimming removed 7 bases from V and 3 bases from J, with 19 bases in between. The CDR3 runs 15 residues.

This clonotype occurred a few times. The chain has TRBV4-3 and TRBJ2-1, with 8 bases lining up with TRBD2. This CDR3 has 14 residues. CDR1 LGHNA and CDR2 YSLEER come from the germline V gene. Trimming at V came to 1 base and at J to 9 bases, leaving 5 bases not matched to a gene. CDR3 bases: TGCGCCAGCAGCCAAGTAAATCGGGAGGGTGAGCAGTTCTTC. It is translated as CASSQVNREGEQFF.

V and J are TRBV12-3 or TRBV12-4 and TRBJ1-3; TRBD1 might be the D (5 bases). This CDR3 has 18 amino acids. Trimming left V 6 bases short and J 2 bases short, with 23 bases between. The CDR3 region has the DNA TGTGCCAGCAGCCACCGACGGACCACAAGGGGTACTGGAAACACCATATATTTT. Protein: CASSHRRTTRGTGNTIYF.

This chain uses TRBV5-1 with TRBJ2-2, with 10 bases matching TRBD1. CDR3 length: 16 residues. Germline V gives CDR1 SGHRS, CDR2 YFSETQ. The trim removed 5 bases at V and 7 bases at J, leaving 11 bases unmatched. CDR3 DNA sequence: TGCGCCAGCAGTCAAGGACAGGGGGGCCTGTTCGGGGAGCTGTTTTTT. Amino acids: CASSQGQGGLFGELFF.

The rearrangement joins TRBV20-1 to TRBJ1-5; 9 positions agree with TRBD1. Losses at the gene ends were 6 bases for V and 6 bases for J; bases not matched to a gene: 12. The V gene's germline CDR1 is DFQATT and CDR2 SNEGSKA (reference sequence). This CDR3 comprises 15 residues. The CDR3 sequence is CSAVPGQGVGQPQHF. The CDR3 DNA is TGCAGTGCCGTACCGGGACAGGGCGTCGGTCAGCCCCAGCATTTT.

In its sample, this clonotype was seen many times. The gene calls are TRBV10-1 and TRBJ2-3; 8 bases map to TRBD2. CDR3 length: 16 residues. V was pared by 5 bases and J by 2 bases, with 9 bases of the junction left unmatched. The germline CDR1 and CDR2 sequences are WNHNN and SYGVQD (reference sequence). This CDR3 is CASSSSGGLNTDTQYF. The CDR3 region has the DNA TGCGCCAGCAGTTCCAGCGGGGGCCTTAACACAGATACGCAGTATTTT.

In this sample, this clonotype turned up a few times. This rearrangement joins TRBV20-1 to TRBJ2-6; D remains ambiguous. Trimming took off 1 base at V and 3 bases at J, with 4 bases between the two ends. The CDR3 runs 13 residues. The germline CDR1 and CDR2 sequences are DFQATT and SNEGSKA (reference sequence). As DNA, the CDR3 is TGCAGTGCTAGAGGGAATGGGGCCAACGTCCTGACTTTC. This gives the protein CSARGNGANVLTF.

The chain is built from TRBV2 and TRBJ1-2; TRBD1 might be the D (6 bases). Germline V gives CDR1 SNHLY, CDR2 FYNNEI. The CDR3 has 11 amino acids. This chain's CDR3 is CVGGIRGGYTF. The CDR3 DNA follows: TGTGTCGGCGGAATCAGGGGTGGCTACACCTTC. Combining the CDR3 with reference TRBV2 and TRBJ1-2 gives the whole variable domain EPEVTQTPSHQVTQMGQEVILRCVPISNHLYFYWYRQILGQKVEFLVSFYNNEISEKSEIFDDQFSVERPDGSNFTLKIRSTKLEDSAMYFCVGGIRGGYTFGSGTRLTVV.

The gene calls are TRBV20-1 and TRBJ2-7; 9 bases are shared with TRBD2. The V gene end was trimmed by 0 bases and the J gene end by 5 bases; junction bases not matched to a gene: 8. CDR1 and CDR2 from the germline V gene are DFQATT and SNEGSKA (reference sequence). The CDR3 spans 15 residues. The DNA for the CDR3 is TGCAGTGCTAGAGATTGGGGTAGCGGGGGCCACGAGCAGTACTTC. This codes for CSARDWGSGGHEQYF.

This clonotype has more than one count but fewer than ten. The CDR3 DNA sequence: TGCAGCGTGGGGTTTAAAGGACTATACAATGAGCAGTTCTTC. This encodes CSVGFKGLYNEQFF. V usage is TRBV29-1 and J usage is TRBJ2-1, with D perhaps matching TRBD2 (6 bases). The germline V and J ends were trimmed by 6 bases and 4 bases, with 16 bases remaining between them. This CDR3 has 14 residues. The germline CDR1 and CDR2 sequences are SQVTM and ANQGSEA.

The CDR3 DNA reads TGTGCCAGCAGCGTGACTAGCGGGGACCCTCGTTGGGAAGAGCAGTACTTC. Translated: CASSVTSGDPRWEEQYF. The V gene is TRBV7-9, the J gene TRBJ2-7, with TRBD2 matching 11 bases. The CDR3 runs to 17 residues. Germline CDR1 is SEHNR and CDR2 is FQNEAQ (reference sequence). The junction had 16 bases not matched to a gene; V was cut back by 5 bases and J by 7 bases.

The CDR3 spells CASSQDETDLYGYTF. CDR3 sequence (DNA): TGTGCCAGCAGCCAAGATGAGACAGATTTGTATGGCTACACCTTC. V and J are TRBV3-1 and TRBJ1-2; TRBD1 is a possible D gene (5 bases). Deletions cut 0 bases from V and 5 bases from J, with 13 bases between. Germline CDR1 is LGHDT and CDR2 is YNNKEL (reference sequence). The CDR3 totals 15 residues.

A word on this clonotype: A read error may explain this, as a much larger clone is one base away. The chain carries TRBV10-3 and TRBJ2-1; 8 bases line up with TRBD2. Trimming took 3 bases from V and 8 from J; bases not matched to a gene: 6. The CDR3 is made up of 14 amino acids. CDR1 and CDR2 (germline): ENHRY, SYGVKD. The CDR3 DNA reads TGTGCCATCAGTGAACAGCGGGAGAGTGATGAGCAGTTCTTC. It yields the protein CAISEQRESDEQFF.